Given below is one T cell receptor (beta chain) in context. Its cognate antigen is unknown. The data derive from a study of identical twins' blood T cells. Points from the study as a whole: Twins shared more top CDR3 clonotypes than unrelated donors did.

TCR cDNA libraries were made from RNA using a previously described, modified protocol. TCRdb re-derived calls from the 5' RACE reads in MiXCR, one entry per CDR3 protein. Among a few hundred thousand distinct CDR3 sequences listed, about 28% were seen once. Donors were six healthy women in three monozygous twin pairs. CDR1 and CDR2 from the germline V gene are SNHLY and FYNNEI. With 8 bases removed from V and 1 base from J, the gap between germline ends came to 11 bases. The CDR3 covers 13 residues. This TCR derives from a woman aged 18 to 50 in good health. The chain employs TRBV2 and TRBJ1-1; no firm D call. The sequencing input was PBMCs. In DNA form, the CDR3 reads TGTGCCAGCTTGGGCCAGCGGAACACTGAAGCTTTCTTT. Protein: CASLGQRNTEAFF.